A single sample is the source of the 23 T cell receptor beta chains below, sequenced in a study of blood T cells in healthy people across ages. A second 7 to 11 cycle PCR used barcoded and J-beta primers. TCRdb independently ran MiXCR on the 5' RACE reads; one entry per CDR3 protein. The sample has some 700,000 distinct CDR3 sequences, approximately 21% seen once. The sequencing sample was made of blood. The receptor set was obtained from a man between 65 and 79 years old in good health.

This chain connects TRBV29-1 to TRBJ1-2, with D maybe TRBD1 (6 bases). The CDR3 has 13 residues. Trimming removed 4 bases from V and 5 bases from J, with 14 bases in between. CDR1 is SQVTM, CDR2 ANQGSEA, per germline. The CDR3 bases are TGCAGCGTTGCAACGACAGGTTCTTATGGCTACACCTTC. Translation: CSVATTGSYGYTF.

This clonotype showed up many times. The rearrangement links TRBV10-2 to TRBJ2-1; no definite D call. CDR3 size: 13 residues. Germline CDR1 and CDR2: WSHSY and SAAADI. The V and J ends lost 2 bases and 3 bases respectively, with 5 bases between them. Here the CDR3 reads CASSEGIYNEQFF. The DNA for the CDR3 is TGCGCCAGCAGTGAGGGGATCTACAATGAGCAGTTCTTC.

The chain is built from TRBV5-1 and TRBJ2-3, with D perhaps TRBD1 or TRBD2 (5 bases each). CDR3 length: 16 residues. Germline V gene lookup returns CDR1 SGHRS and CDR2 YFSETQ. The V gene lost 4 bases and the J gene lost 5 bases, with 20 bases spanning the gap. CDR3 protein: CASSPSGTLTVDTQYF. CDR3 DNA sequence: TGCGCCAGCAGCCCGTCCGGGACGCTGACTGTAGATACGCAGTATTTT. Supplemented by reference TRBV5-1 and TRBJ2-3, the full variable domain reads KAGVTQTPRYLIKTRGQQVTLSCSPISGHRSVSWYQQTPGQGLQFLFEYFSETQRNKGNFPGRFSGRQFSNSRSEMNVSTLELGDSALYLCASSPSGTLTVDTQYFGPGTRLTVL.

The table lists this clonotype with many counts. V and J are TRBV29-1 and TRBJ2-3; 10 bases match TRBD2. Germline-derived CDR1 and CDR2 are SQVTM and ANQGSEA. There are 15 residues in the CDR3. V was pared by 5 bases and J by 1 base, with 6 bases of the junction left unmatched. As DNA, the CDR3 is TGCAGCGTTAAGCGGGGGGGTACCGGCACAGATACGCAGTATTTT. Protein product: CSVKRGGTGTDTQYF.

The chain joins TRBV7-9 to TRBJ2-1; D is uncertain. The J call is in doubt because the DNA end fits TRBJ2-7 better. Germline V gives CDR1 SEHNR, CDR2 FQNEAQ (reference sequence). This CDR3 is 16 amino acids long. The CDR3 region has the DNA TGTGCCAGCAGCTTAGGGGGTGTCAGCGCCTCCTACGAGCAGTACTTC. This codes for CASSLGGVSASYEQYF.

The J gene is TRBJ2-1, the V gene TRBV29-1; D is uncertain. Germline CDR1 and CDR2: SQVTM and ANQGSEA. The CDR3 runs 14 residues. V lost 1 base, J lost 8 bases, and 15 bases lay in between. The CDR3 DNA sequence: TGCAGCGTTGAAGGATCCCCGATCCCCTATGAGCAGTTCTTC. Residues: CSVEGSPIPYEQFF.

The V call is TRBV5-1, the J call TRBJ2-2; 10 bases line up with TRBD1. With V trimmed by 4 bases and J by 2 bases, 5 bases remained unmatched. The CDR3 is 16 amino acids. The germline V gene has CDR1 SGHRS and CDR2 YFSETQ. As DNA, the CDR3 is TGCGCCAGCAGCCCCGGACAGGGGGGTAACACCGGGGAGCTGTTTTTT. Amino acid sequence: CASSPGQGGNTGELFF.

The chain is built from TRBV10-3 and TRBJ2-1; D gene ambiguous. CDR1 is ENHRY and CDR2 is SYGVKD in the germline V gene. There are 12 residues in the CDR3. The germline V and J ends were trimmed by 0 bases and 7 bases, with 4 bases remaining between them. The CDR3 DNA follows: TGTGCCATCAGTGAGTCGAGGAATGAGCAGTTCTTC. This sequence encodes CAISESRNEQFF.

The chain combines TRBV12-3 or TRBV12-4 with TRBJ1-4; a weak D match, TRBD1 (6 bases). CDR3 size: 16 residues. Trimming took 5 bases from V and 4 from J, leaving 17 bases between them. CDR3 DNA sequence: TGTGCCAGCAGTAGGGGGACACTCCGGTATAATGAAAAACTGTTTTTT. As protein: CASSRGTLRYNEKLFF.

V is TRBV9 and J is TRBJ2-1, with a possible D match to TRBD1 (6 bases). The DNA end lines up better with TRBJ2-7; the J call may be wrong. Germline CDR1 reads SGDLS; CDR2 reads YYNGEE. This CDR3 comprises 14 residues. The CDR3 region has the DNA TGTGCCAGCAGCGTCCGGGACACGGACTACGAGCAGTACTTC. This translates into CASSVRDTDYEQYF.

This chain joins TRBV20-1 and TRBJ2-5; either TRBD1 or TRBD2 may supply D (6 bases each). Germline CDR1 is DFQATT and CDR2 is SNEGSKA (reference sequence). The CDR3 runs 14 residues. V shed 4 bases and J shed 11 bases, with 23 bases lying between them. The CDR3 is CSAKGGTRSLKQYF. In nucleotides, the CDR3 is TGCAGTGCTAAAGGGGGGACTCGATCCTTGAAGCAGTACTTC.

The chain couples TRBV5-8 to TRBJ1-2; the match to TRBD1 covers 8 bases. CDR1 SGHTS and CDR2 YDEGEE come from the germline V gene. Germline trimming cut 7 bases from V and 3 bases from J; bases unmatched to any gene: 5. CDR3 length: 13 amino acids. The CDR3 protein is CASREDRDYGYTF. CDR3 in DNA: TGTGCCAGCCGCGAGGACAGGGACTATGGCTACACCTTC.

Here the CDR3 DNA reads TGTGCCAGCAGCTTAGGGGGAGGGACAGCAGGAAACACCATATATTTT. Translation: CASSLGGGTAGNTIYF. The chain employs TRBV7-2 and TRBJ1-3; 7 nucleotides match TRBD1. J was trimmed by 4 bases and V by 1 base; bases with no gene match: 7. There are 16 residues in the CDR3. Per the germline V gene, CDR1 is SGHTA and CDR2 is FQGNSA.

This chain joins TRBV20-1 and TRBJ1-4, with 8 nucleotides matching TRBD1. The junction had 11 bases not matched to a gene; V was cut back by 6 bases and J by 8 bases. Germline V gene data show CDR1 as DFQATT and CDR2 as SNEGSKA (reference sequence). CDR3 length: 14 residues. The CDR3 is CSALPPTGVEKLFF. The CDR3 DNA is TGCAGTGCCCTCCCCCCGACAGGGGTGGAAAAACTGTTTTTT.

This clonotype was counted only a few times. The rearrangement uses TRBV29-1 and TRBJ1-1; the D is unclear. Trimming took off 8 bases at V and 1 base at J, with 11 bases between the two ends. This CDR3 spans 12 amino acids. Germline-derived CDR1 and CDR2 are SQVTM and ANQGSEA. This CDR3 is CSSWTGNTEAFF. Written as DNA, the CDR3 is TGCAGCTCGTGGACGGGGAACACTGAAGCTTTCTTT. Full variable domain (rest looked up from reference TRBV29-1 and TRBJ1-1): SAVISQKPSRDICQRGTSLTIQCQVDSQVTMMFWYRQQPGQSLTLIATANQGSEATYESGFVIDKFPISRPNLTFSTLTVSNMSPEDSSIYLCSSWTGNTEAFFGQGTRLTVV.

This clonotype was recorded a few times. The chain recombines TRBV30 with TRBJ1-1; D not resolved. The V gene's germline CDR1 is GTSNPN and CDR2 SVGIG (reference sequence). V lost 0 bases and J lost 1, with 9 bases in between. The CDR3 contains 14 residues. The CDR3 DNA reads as TGTGCCTGGAGTGTACTTTCGGGGAACACTGAAGCTTTCTTT. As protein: CAWSVLSGNTEAFF.

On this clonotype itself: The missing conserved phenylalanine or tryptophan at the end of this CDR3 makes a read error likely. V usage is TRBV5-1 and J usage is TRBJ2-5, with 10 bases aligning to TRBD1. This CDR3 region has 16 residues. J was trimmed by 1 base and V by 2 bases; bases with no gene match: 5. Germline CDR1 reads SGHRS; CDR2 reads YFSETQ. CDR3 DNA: TGCGCCAGCAGCTTTATGTGGACAGGGGGCCAAGAGACCCAGTACTCC. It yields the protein CASSFMWTGGQETQYS.

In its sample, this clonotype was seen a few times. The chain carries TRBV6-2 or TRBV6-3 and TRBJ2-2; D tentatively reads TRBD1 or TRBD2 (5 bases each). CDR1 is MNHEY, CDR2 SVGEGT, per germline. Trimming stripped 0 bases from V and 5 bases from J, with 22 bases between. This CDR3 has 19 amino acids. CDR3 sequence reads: CASSYSSAGSGFLTGELFF. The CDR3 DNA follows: TGTGCCAGCAGTTACTCGAGCGCAGGGAGTGGATTTCTAACCGGGGAGCTGTTTTTT.

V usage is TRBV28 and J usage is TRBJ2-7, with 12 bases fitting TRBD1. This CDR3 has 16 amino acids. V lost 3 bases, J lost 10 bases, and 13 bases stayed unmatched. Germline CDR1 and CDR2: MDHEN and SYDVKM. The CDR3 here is CASSFRTGQGAKGQYF. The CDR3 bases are TGTGCCAGCAGTTTCAGGACGGGACAGGGGGCGAAAGGACAGTACTTC.

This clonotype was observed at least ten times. The chain's CDR3 is CASSFGGFSYEQYF. For the CDR3, the DNA is TGTGCCAGCAGTTTTGGGGGCTTCTCCTACGAGCAGTACTTC. The chain combines TRBV27 with TRBJ2-7, with D maybe TRBD1 (6 bases). The CDR3 is 14 residues long. V was shortened by 3 bases and J by 0 bases, with 9 bases between the two germline ends. Looked up from germline, CDR1 is MNHEY and CDR2 is SMNVEV (reference sequence).

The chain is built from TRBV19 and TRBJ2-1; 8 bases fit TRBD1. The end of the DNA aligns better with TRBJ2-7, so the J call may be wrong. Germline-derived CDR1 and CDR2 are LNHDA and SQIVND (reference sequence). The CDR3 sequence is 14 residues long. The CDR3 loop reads CASSSQGAGYEQYF. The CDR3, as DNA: TGTGCCAGTAGTAGTCAGGGGGCAGGTTACGAGCAGTACTTC.

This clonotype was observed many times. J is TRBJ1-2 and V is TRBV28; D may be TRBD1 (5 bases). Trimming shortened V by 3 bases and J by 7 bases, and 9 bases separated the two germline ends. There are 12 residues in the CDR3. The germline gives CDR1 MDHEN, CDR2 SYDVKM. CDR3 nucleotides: TGTGCCAGCAGTTTGGGGCAGGGTGGCTACACCTTC. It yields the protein CASSLGQGGYTF.

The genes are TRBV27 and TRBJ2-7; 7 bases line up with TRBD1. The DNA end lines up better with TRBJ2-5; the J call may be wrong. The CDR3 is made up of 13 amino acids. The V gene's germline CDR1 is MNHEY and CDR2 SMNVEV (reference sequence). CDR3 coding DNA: TGTGCCAGCAGACGGACAGGTTCTGGGACCCAGTACTTC. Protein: CASRRTGSGTQYF.